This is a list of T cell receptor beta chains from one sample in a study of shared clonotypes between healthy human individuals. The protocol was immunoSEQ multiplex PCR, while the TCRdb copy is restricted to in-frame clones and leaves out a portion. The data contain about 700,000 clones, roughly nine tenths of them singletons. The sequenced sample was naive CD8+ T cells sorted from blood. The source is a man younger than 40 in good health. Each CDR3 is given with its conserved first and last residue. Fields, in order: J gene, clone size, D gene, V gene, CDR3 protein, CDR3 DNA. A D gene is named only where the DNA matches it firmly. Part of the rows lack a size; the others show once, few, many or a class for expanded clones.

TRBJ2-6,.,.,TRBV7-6,CASSFSPGAVGANVLTF,TGTGCCAGCAGCTTCTCGCCAGGGGCTGTTGGGGCCAACGTCCTGACTTTC
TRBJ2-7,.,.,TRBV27,CASSFGVSYEQYF,TGTGCCAGCAGTTTCGGGGTGTCCTACGAGCAGTACTTC
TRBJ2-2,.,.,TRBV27,CASSLSPRGELFF,TGTGCCAGCAGTTTATCCCCCCGCGGGGAGCTGTTTTTT
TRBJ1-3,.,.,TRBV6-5,CASSPDSSGNTIYF,TGTGCCAGCAGTCCAGACAGCTCTGGAAACACCATATATTTT
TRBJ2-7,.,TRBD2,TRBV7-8,CASSLELAGAYEQYF,TGTGCCAGCAGCTTAGAGCTAGCGGGAGCATACGAGCAGTACTTC
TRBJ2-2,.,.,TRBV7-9,CASSPVGGVTGELFF,TGTGCCAGCAGCCCCGTCGGGGGTGTCACCGGGGAGCTGTTTTTT
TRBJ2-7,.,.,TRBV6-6,CASSYSGAGSYEQYF,TGTGCCAGCTCCTACTCCGGAGCAGGATCCTACGAGCAGTACTTC
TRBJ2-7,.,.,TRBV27,CASDEPGNRLNEQYF,TGTGCCAGCGACGAGCCCGGAAACAGATTAAACGAGCAGTACTTC
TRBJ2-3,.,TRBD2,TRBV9,CASSTSGIAADTQYF,TGTGCCAGCAGCACTAGCGGGATCGCCGCAGATACGCAGTATTTT
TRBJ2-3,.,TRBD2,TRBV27,CASSLSASGITDTQYF,TGTGCCAGCAGTTTATCGGCTAGCGGGATCACAGATACGCAGTATTTT
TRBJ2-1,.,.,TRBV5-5,CASRGDSETYNEQFF,TGTGCCAGCAGGGGGGATAGCGAGACCTACAATGAGCAGTTCTTC
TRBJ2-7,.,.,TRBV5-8,CASSLIQASYEQYF,TGTGCCAGCAGCTTGATTCAGGCATCCTACGAGCAGTACTTC
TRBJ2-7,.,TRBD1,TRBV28,CASSFRDRVDEQYF,TGTGCCAGCAGTTTCCGGGACAGGGTCGACGAGCAGTACTTC
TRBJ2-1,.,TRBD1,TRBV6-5,CASSPPQGDEQFF,TGTGCCAGCAGTCCGCCACAGGGGGATGAGCAGTTCTTC
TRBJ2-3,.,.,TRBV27,CASSLSRESEQYF,TGTGCCAGCAGTTTATCGAGGGAATCGGAGCAGTATTTT
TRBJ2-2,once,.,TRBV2,CASNPGRGTGELFF,TGTGCCAGCAATCCAGGACGAGGAACCGGGGAGCTGTTTTTT
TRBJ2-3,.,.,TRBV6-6,CASTLPGGEMGDTQYF,TGTGCCAGCACCCTACCAGGGGGGGAGATGGGCGATACGCAGTATTTT
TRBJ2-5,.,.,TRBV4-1,CASSQEVGPASRETQYF,TGCGCCAGCAGCCAAGAAGTCGGTCCTGCCTCTCGCGAGACCCAGTACTTC
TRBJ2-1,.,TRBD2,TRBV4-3,CASSQGWATSGSWEQFF,TGCGCCAGCAGCCAAGGGTGGGCGACTAGCGGGAGTTGGGAGCAGTTCTTC
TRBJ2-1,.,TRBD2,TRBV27,CGSRASGNLGEQFF,TGTGGCTCTAGGGCTAGCGGGAATTTAGGTGAGCAGTTCTTC
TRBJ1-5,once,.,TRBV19,CASSETGYSNQPQHF,TGTGCCAGTAGTGAGACGGGATATAGCAATCAGCCCCAGCATTTT
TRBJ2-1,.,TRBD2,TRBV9,CASSPQTSGSYNEQFF,TGTGCCAGCAGCCCCCAGACTAGCGGGAGCTACAATGAGCAGTTCTTC
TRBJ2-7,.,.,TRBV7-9,CASSLAARPYEQYF,TGTGCCAGCAGCTTAGCAGCCAGGCCCTACGAGCAGTACTTC
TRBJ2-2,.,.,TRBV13,CASSTSGQRVSYTGELFF,TGTGCCAGCAGCACCTCCGGACAGCGAGTTTCTTACACCGGGGAGCTGTTTTTT
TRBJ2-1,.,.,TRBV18,CASSPPRESGAYNEQFF,TGTGCCAGCTCACCTCCCCGCGAGTCGGGGGCCTACAATGAGCAGTTCTTC
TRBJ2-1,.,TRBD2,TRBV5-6,CASSLATLSGPVDEQFF,TGTGCCAGCAGCTTGGCCACCCTTAGCGGGCCTGTCGATGAGCAGTTCTTC
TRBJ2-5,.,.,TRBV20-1,CSASPGETQYF,TGCAGTGCTAGTCCGGGCGAGACCCAGTACTTC
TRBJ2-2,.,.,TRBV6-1,CASSEFRAGELFF,TGTGCCAGCAGTGAATTTAGGGCCGGGGAGCTGTTTTTT
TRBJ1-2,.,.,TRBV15,CATSGSPGTDYYGYTF,TGTGCCACCAGCGGGAGCCCCGGGACTGACTACTATGGCTACACCTTC
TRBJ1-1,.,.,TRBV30,CAWSVGGSAFF,TGTGCCTGGAGCGTGGGGGGATCAGCTTTCTTT
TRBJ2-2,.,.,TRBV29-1,CSVQNTGELFF,TGCAGCGTTCAGAACACCGGGGAGCTGTTTTTT
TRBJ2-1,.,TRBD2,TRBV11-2,CASSPEGLASYNEQFF,TGTGCCAGCAGCCCAGAGGGACTAGCCTCCTACAATGAGCAGTTCTTC
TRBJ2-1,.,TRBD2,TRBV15,CATSSQRESYNEQFF,TGTGCCACCAGCTCTCAGCGGGAGTCATACAATGAGCAGTTCTTC
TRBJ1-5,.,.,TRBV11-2,CASSLGRGSNQPQHF,TGTGCCAGCAGCTTGGGCAGGGGAAGCAATCAGCCCCAGCATTTT
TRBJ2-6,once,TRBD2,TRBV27,CASSLAGVALSGANVLTF,TGTGCCAGCAGTTTAGCGGGAGTTGCCCTGTCTGGGGCCAACGTCCTGACTTTC
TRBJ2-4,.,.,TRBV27,CASSLSRGGIQYF,TGTGCCAGCAGTTTATCCAGGGGCGGCATTCAGTACTTC
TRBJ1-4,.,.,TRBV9,CASSVEDVQEKLFF,TGTGCCAGCAGCGTGGAGGATGTCCAAGAAAAACTGTTTTTT
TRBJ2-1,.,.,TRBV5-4,CASSLVADSNEQFF,TGTGCCAGCAGCTTGGTAGCAGACTCCAATGAGCAGTTCTTC
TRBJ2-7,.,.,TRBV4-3,CASSQEVDLEGLYEQYF,TGCGCCAGCAGCCAAGAGGTCGACCTAGAGGGGCTCTACGAGCAGTACTTC
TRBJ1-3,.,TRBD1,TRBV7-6,CASSSWGTGSSGNTIYF,TGTGCCAGCAGCTCGTGGGGGACAGGGAGCTCTGGAAACACCATATATTTT
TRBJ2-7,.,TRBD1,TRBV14,CASSEGQGYEQYF,TGTGCCAGCAGCGAAGGACAGGGCTACGAGCAGTACTTC
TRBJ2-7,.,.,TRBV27,CASSPSGGKDAELTYEQYF,TGTGCCAGCAGTCCCTCCGGAGGTAAAGATGCGGAACTTACCTACGAGCAGTACTTC
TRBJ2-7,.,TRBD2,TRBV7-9,CASSLPSGVFSYEQYF,TGTGCCAGCAGCTTACCTAGCGGGGTCTTCTCCTACGAGCAGTACTTC
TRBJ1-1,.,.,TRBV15,CATSRGSDHPMNTEAFF,TGTGCCACCAGCAGGGGATCAGACCATCCGATGAACACTGAAGCTTTCTTT
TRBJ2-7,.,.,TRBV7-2,CASSLLAYEQYF,TGTGCCAGCAGCTTGCTAGCGTACGAGCAGTACTTC
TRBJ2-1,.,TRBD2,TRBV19,CASSIGTSEWNEQFF,TGTGCCAGTAGTATAGGGACTAGCGAGTGGAATGAGCAGTTCTTC
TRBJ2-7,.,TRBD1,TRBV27,CASSSSDRVYEQYF,TGTGCCAGCAGTTCGTCGGACAGGGTCTACGAGCAGTACTTC
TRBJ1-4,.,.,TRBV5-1,CASSLIALDSGEKLFF,TGCGCCAGCAGCTTGATTGCGCTGGACAGTGGTGAAAAACTGTTTTTT